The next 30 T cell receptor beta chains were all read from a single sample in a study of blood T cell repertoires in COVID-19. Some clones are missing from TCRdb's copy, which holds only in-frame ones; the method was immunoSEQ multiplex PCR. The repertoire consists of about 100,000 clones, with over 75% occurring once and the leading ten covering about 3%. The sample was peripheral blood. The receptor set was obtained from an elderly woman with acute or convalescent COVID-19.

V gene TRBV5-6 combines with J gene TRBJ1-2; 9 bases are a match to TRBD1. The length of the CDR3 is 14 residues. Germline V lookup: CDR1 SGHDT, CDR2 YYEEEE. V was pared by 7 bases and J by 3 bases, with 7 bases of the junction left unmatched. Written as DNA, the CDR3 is TGTGCCAGCGTGCCTACAGGGGGCGACTATGGCTACACCTTC. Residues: CASVPTGGDYGYTF.

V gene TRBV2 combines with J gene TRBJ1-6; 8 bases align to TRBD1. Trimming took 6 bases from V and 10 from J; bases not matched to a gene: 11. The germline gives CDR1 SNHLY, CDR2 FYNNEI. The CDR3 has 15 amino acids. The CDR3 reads CASSRPTGAASPLHF. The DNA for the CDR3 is TGTGCCAGCAGCCGTCCGACAGGGGCAGCATCACCCCTCCACTTT.

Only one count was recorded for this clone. The CDR3 DNA reads as TGTGCCAGTAGTATAGGCGTCGGAGCCTCTGGAAACACCATATATTTT. This sequence encodes CASSIGVGASGNTIYF. J is TRBJ1-3 and V is TRBV19; D is unclear. The V end was cut by 1 base, the J end by 0 bases, with 10 bases between. The CDR3 consists of 16 residues. CDR1 is LNHDA and CDR2 is SQIVND in the germline V gene (reference sequence).

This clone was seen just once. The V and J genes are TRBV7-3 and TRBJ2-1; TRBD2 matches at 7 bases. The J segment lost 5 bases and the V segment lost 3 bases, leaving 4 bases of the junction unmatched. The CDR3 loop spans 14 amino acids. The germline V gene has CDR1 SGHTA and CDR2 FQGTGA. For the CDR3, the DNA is TGTGCCAGCAGCTTGGCTAGCGGAAACAATGAGCAGTTCTTC. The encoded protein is CASSLASGNNEQFF.

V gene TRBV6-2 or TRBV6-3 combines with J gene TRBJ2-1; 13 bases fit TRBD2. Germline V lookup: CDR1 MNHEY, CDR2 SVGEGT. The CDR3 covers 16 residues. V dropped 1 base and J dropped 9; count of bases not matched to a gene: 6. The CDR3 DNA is TGTGCCAGCAGTTACTTCGGGACTAGCGGGACCCGTGAGCAGTTCTTC. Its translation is CASSYFGTSGTREQFF.

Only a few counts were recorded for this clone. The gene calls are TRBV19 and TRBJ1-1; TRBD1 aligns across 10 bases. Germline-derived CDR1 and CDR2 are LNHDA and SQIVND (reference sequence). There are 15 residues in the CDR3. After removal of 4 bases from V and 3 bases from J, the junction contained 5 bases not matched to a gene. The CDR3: CASSRGGQGDTEAFF. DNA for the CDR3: TGTGCCAGTAGTAGGGGAGGACAGGGGGACACTGAAGCTTTCTTT.

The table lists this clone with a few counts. The DNA for the CDR3 is TGTGCCAGCAGCCGGGGCCTAGAAGCTTTCTTT. Protein sequence: CASSRGLEAFF. The chain recombines TRBV6-2 or TRBV6-3 with TRBJ1-1, with D possibly TRBD1 on 5 matching bases. This CDR3 has 11 amino acids. From germline, CDR1 is MNHEY and CDR2 SVGEGT. The V end lost 6 bases, the J end lost 8 bases, and 10 bases lay between the germline ends.

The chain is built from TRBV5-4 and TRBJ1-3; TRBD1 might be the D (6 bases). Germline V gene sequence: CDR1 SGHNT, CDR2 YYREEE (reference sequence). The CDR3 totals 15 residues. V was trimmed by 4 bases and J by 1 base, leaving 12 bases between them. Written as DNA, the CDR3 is TGTGCCAGCAGCGCAACGACAGGTTCTGGAAACACCATATATTTT. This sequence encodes CASSATTGSGNTIYF.

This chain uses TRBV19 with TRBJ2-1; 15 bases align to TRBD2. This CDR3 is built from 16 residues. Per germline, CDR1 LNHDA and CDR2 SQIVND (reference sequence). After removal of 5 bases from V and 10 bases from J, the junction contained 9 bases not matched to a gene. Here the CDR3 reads CASSSRTSGGAREQFF. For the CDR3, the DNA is TGTGCCAGTAGTTCCCGGACTAGCGGGGGGGCGAGGGAGCAGTTCTTC.

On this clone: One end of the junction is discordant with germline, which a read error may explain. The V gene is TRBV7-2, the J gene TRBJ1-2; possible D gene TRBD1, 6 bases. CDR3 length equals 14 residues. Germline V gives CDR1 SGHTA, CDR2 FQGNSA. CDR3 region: CASSLAGAAYGYTF. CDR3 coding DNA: TGTGCCAGCAGCCTAGCAGGGGCCGCCTATGGCTACACCTTC.

CDR3 amino acids: CASSLVTGQNYGYTF. The CDR3 DNA sequence: TGTGCCAGCAGCTTAGTTACAGGACAAAACTATGGCTACACCTTC. The V gene is TRBV11-2, the J gene TRBJ1-2; TRBD1 is a possible D gene (5 bases). The germline V and J ends were trimmed by 1 base and 2 bases, with 11 bases remaining between them. CDR1 is SGHAT and CDR2 is FQNNGV in the germline V gene. The CDR3 runs 15 residues.

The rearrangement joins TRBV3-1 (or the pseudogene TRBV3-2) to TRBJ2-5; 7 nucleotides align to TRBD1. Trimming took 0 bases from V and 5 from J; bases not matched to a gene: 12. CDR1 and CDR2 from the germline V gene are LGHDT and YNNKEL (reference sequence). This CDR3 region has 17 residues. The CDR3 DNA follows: TGTGCCAGCAGCCAAGATAATCCAGGGGCCAGGGGGGAGACCCAGTACTTC. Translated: CASSQDNPGARGETQYF.

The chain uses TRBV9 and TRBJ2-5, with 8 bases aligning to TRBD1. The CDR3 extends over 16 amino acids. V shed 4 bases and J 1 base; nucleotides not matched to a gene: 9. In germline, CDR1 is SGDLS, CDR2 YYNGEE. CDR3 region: CASSSLGTGVQETQYF. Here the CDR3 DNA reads TGTGCCAGCAGCTCCCTCGGGACAGGTGTCCAAGAGACCCAGTACTTC.

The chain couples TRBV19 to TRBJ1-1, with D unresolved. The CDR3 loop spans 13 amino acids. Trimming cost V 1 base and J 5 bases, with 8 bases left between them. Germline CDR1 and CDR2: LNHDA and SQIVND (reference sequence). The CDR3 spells CASSIGAGTEAFF. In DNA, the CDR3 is TGTGCCAGTAGTATAGGGGCGGGTACTGAAGCTTTCTTT.

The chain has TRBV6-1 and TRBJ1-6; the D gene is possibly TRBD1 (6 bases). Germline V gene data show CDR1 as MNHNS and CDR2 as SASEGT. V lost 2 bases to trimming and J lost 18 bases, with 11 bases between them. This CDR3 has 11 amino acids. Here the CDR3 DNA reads TGTGCCAGCAGTGAACAGGGGCCGGACCACTTT. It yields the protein CASSEQGPDHF.

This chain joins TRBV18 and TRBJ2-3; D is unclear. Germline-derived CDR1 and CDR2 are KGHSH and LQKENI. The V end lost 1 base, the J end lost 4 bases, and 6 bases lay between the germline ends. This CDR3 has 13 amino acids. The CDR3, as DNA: TGTGCCAGCTCACCACATACAGCAGATACGCAGTATTTT. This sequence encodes CASSPHTADTQYF.

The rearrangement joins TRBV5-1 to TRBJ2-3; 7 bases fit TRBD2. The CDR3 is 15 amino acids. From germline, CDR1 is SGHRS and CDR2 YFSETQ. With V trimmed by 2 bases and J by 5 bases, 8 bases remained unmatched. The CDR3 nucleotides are TGCGCCAGCAGCTTTTCGGGGGGAGTGGAAGATACGCAGTATTTT. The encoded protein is CASSFSGGVEDTQYF. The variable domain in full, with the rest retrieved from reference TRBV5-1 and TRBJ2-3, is KAGVTQTPRYLIKTRGQQVTLSCSPISGHRSVSWYQQTPGQGLQFLFEYFSETQRNKGNFPGRFSGRQFSNSRSEMNVSTLELGDSALYLCASSFSGGVEDTQYFGPGTRLTVL.

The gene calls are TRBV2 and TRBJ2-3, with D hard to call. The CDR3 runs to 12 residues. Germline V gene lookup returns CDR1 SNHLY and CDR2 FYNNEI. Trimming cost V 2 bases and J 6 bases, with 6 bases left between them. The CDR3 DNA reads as TGTGCCAGCAGTGAAAGAAGCGATACGCAGTATTTT. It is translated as CASSERSDTQYF.

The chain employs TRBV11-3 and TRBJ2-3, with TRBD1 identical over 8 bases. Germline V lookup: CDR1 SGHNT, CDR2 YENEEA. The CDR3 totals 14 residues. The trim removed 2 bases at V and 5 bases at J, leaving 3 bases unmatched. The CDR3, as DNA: TGTGCCAGCAGCTTACACAGGGGGGAAGATACGCAGTATTTT. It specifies CASSLHRGEDTQYF.

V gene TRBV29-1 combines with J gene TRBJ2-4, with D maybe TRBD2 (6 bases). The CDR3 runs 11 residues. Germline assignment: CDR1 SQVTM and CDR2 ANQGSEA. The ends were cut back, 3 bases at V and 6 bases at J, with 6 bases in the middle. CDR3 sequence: CSVDSGNIQYF. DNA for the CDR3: TGCAGCGTTGATAGCGGAAACATTCAGTACTTC.

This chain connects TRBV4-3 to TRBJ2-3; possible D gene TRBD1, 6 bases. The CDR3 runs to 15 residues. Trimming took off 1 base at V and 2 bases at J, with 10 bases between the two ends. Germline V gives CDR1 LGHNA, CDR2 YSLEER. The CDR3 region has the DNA TGCGCCAGCAGCCAAGTACAGGGTTCCACAGATACGCAGTATTTT. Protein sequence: CASSQVQGSTDTQYF.

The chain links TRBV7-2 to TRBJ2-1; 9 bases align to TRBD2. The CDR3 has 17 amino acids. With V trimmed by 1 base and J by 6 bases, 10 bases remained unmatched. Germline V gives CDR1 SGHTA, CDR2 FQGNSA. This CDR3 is CASSLVAGGLSANEQFF. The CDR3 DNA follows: TGTGCCAGCAGCTTAGTCGCGGGGGGGTTAAGCGCCAATGAGCAGTTCTTC.

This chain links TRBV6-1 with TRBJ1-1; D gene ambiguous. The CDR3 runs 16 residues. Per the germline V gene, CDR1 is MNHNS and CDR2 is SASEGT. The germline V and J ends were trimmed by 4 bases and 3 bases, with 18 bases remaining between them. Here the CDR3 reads CASSVGIPGRDTEAFF. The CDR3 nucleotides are TGTGCCAGCAGTGTCGGGATTCCCGGGAGGGACACTGAAGCTTTCTTT.

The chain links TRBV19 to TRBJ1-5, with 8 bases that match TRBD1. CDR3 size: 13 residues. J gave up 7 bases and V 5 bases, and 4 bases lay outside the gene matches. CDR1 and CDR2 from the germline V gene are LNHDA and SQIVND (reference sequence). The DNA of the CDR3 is TGTGCCAGTAGTCAGGGGGCGAGGCAGCCCCAGCATTTT. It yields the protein CASSQGARQPQHF.

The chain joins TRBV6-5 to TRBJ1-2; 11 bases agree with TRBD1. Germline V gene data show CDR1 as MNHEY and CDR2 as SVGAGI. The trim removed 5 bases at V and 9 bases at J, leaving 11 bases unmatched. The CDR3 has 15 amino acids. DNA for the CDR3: TGTGCCAGCAGTCCCTTCGGGACAGGGGGTATGAGCTACACCTTC. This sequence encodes CASSPFGTGGMSYTF.

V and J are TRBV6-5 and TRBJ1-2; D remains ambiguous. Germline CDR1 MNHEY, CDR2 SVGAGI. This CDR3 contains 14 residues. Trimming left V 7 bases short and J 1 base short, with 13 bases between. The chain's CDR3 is CASTSVVLNYGYTF. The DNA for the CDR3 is TGTGCCAGCACCTCAGTCGTCCTTAACTATGGCTACACCTTC.

The CDR3 sequence is CASSRTLRSTEAFF. For the CDR3, the DNA is TGTGCCAGCAGCCGCACGCTAAGAAGCACTGAAGCTTTCTTT. This sequence joins TRBV6-2 or TRBV6-3 and TRBJ1-1; no definite D call. This CDR3 is 14 amino acids long. Trimming pared 6 bases from V and 4 bases from J, leaving 15 bases between. From germline, CDR1 is MNHEY and CDR2 SVGEGT.

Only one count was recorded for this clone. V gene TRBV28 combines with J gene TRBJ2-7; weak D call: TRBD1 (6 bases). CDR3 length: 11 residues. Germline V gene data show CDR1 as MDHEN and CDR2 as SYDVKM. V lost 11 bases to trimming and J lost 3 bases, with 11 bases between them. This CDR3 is CACQGRYEQYF. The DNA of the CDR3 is TGTGCCTGCCAGGGGCGCTACGAGCAGTACTTC.

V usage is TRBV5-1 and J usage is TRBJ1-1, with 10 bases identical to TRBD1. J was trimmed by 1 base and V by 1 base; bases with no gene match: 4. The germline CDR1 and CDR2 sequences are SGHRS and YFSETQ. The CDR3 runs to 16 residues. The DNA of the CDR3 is TGCGCCAGCAGCTTGTTCAGGACAGGGGGGAACACTGAAGCTTTCTTT. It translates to CASSLFRTGGNTEAFF.

The CDR3 spells CASSLTTRQETQYF. Here the CDR3 DNA reads TGTGCCAGCAGCTTGACCACTAGACAAGAGACCCAGTACTTC. The rearrangement links TRBV7-8 to TRBJ2-5, with a tentative D call TRBD2 (5 bases). Germline V CDR1 and CDR2: SGHVS, FQNEAQ. The CDR3 totals 14 residues. V was shortened by 3 bases and J by 2 bases, with 10 bases between the two germline ends. Filled out from reference TRBV7-8 and TRBJ2-5, the complete variable domain reads GAGVSQSPRYKVAKRGQDVALRCDPISGHVSLFWYQQALGQGPEFLTYFQNEAQLDKSGLPSDRFFAERPEGSVSTLKIQRTQQEDSAVYLCASSLTTRQETQYFGPGTRLLVL.